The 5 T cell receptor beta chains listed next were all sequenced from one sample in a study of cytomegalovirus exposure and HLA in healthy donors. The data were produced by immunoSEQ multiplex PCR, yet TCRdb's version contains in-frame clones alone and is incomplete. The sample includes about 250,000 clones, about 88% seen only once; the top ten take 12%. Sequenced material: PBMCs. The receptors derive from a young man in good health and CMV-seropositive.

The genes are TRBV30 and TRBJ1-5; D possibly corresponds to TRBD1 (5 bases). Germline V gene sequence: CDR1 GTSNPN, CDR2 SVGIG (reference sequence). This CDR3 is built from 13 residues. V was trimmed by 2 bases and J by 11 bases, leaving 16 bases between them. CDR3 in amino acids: CAWSIGTQGAQHF. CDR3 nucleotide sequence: TGTGCCTGGAGTATCGGGACCCAAGGAGCCCAGCATTTT.

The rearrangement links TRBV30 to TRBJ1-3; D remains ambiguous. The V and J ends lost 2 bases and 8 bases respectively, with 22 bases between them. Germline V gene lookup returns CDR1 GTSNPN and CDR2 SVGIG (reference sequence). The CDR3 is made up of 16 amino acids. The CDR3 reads CAWSTSRGGQWDTIYF. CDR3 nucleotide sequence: TGTGCCTGGAGTACCAGCCGGGGAGGGCAATGGGACACCATATATTTT.

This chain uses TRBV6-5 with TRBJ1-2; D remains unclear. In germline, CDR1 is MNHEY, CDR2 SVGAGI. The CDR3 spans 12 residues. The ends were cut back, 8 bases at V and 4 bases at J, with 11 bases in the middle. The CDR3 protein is CASREGAYGYTF. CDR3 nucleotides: TGTGCCAGCCGGGAGGGAGCCTATGGCTACACCTTC.

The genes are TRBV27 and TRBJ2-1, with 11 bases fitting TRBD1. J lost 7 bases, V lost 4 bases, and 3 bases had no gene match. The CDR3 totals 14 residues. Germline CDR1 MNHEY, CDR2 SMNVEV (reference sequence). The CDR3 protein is CASSWGQGGNEQFF. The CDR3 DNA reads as TGTGCCAGCAGTTGGGGACAGGGGGGAAATGAGCAGTTCTTC.

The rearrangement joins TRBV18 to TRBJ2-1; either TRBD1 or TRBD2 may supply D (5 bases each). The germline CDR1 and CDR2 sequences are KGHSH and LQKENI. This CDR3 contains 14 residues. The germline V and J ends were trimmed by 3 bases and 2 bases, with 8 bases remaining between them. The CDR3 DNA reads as TGTGCCAGCTCACCGGGGGAGACCTACAATGAGCAGTTCTTC. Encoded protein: CASSPGETYNEQFF.